These T cell receptor beta chains were read from a single sample in a study of shared clonotypes between healthy human individuals. TCRdb's table, derived via immunoSEQ multiplex PCR, lists solely in-frame clones and lacks some. The sample records about 2.4 million clones, 90% to 95% being singletons. The source material was naive CD4+ T cells sorted from blood. These receptors originate from a man between 18 and 29 years old in good health. Both conserved end residues are part of each CDR3. Each record gives: clone size, D gene, V gene, J gene, CDR3 protein, CDR3 DNA. D genes are given only for firm matches. A row's size may be missing; if present it is once, few, many or a size class.

>.|TRBD1|TRBV4-1|TRBJ1-4
CASSQLGTGGEKLFF
TGCGCCAGCAGCCAATTGGGGACAGGGGGCGAAAAACTGTTTTTT
>.|TRBD1|TRBV7-2|TRBJ2-1
CASSPPGGRLEQFF
TGTGCCAGCAGCCCCCCAGGGGGTCGCTTGGAGCAGTTCTTC
>.|TRBD2|TRBV5-1|TRBJ2-1
CASSRTSGVNEQFF
TGCGCCAGCAGCCGGACTAGCGGGGTCAATGAGCAGTTCTTC
>.|.|TRBV7-9|TRBJ1-1
CASSRNRAMNTEAFF
TGTGCCAGCAGCCGAAACAGAGCCATGAACACTGAAGCTTTCTTT
>.|TRBD1|TRBV27|TRBJ2-7
CASRPHQDRGHEQYF
TGTGCCAGCAGACCCCATCAGGACAGGGGCCACGAGCAGTACTTC
>.|.|TRBV18|TRBJ2-1
CASSPDRTSSSQFF
TGTGCCAGCTCACCCGATCGTACTAGCTCATCGCAGTTCTTC
>.|TRBD2|TRBV11-2|TRBJ2-5
CASSLLAGVGEQYF
TGTGCCAGCAGCTTACTAGCGGGAGTAGGGGAGCAGTACTTC
>.|.|TRBV5-5|TRBJ1-1
CASSFGPNTEAFF
TGTGCCAGCAGCTTTGGCCCGAACACTGAAGCTTTCTTT
>once|TRBD1|TRBV5-5|TRBJ1-5
CASSLGQGRGNQPQHF
TGTGCCAGCAGCCTAGGACAGGGGAGGGGCAATCAGCCCCAGCATTTT
>.|.|TRBV5-1|TRBJ2-3
CASSLGQGRDTQYF
TGCGCCAGCAGCTTGGGCCAGGGGCGAGATACGCAGTATTTT
>.|.|TRBV2|TRBJ2-1
CASSEQGIEGNEQFF
TGTGCCAGCAGTGAACAAGGGATCGAGGGCAATGAGCAGTTCTTC
>.|TRBD1|TRBV5-1|TRBJ2-1
CASSHDRVRRNEQFF
TGCGCCAGCAGCCACGACAGGGTCCGCCGCAATGAGCAGTTCTTC
>once|TRBD1|TRBV28|TRBJ1-2
CASSLVGTGDSGYTF
TGTGCCAGCAGTTTAGTTGGGACAGGGGATTCTGGCTACACCTTC
>.|.|TRBV7-6|TRBJ2-3
CASSSPPTDTQYF
TGTGCCAGCAGCTCCCCACCCACAGATACGCAGTATTTT
>.|.|TRBV5-1|TRBJ2-7
CASSAGTDARGFYEQYF
TGCGCCAGCAGCGCCGGAACGGACGCCCGAGGTTTCTACGAGCAGTACTTC
>.|.|TRBV11-2|TRBJ2-5
CASSSTVTQYF
TGTGCCAGCAGCTCCACCGTGACCCAGTACTTC
>.|.|TRBV5-6|TRBJ2-7
CASSLDRRFSYEQYF
TGTGCCAGCAGCTTGGATCGTCGCTTTTCCTACGAGCAGTACTTC
>.|.|TRBV11-2|TRBJ2-3
CASSLSPSDTQYF
TGTGCCAGCAGCCTCAGCCCATCCGATACGCAGTATTTT
>.|TRBD1|TRBV6-1|TRBJ2-2
CASRGHNTGELFF
TGTGCAAGCAGGGGGCACAACACCGGGGAGCTGTTTTTT
>once|.|TRBV7-2|TRBJ2-1
CASSLAGPSYNEQFF
TGTGCCAGCAGCTTAGCGGGCCCCTCCTACAATGAGCAGTTCTTC
>.|.|TRBV30|TRBJ1-1
CAWRGLGATEAFF
TGTGCCTGGAGGGGCTTGGGGGCCACTGAAGCTTTCTTT
>.|.|TRBV11-2|TRBJ1-2
CASSLDRAVAGYTF
TGTGCCAGCAGCTTAGATCGGGCAGTAGCTGGCTACACCTTC
>.|.|TRBV7-9|TRBJ1-4
CASSLGSATNEKLFF
TGTGCCAGCAGCTTAGGTTCCGCAACTAATGAAAAACTGTTTTTT
>.|TRBD2|TRBV4-1|TRBJ2-1
CASSQGVAGGWYNEQFF
TGCGCCAGCAGCCAAGGTGTAGCGGGAGGTTGGTACAATGAGCAGTTCTTC
>.|.|TRBV7-9|TRBJ1-5
CASSVSGSNQPQHF
TGTGCCAGCAGCGTCTCGGGTAGCAATCAGCCCCAGCATTTT
>.|TRBD2|TRBV7-2|TRBJ2-1
CASSLAWDYYNEQFF
TGTGCCAGCAGCTTAGCCTGGGACTACTACAATGAGCAGTTCTTC
>.|.|TRBV12-5|TRBJ2-1
CASGYGRTSGNNEQFF
TGTGCTAGTGGTTATGGCCGGACATCAGGGAACAATGAGCAGTTCTTC
>.|TRBD1|TRBV27|TRBJ2-5
CASSFGQGRGETQYF
TGTGCCAGCAGTTTCGGACAGGGGAGGGGGGAGACCCAGTACTTC
>once|.|TRBV28|TRBJ2-5
CASSSGVYRETQYF
TGTGCCAGCAGTTCCGGGGTTTATCGGGAGACCCAGTACTTC
>.|.|TRBV5-1|TRBJ2-7
CASSLGALVYEQYF
TGCGCCAGCAGCTTGGGAGCACTAGTCTACGAGCAGTACTTC
>.|TRBD1|TRBV6-1|TRBJ1-3
CASSEALGQTGSGNTIYF
TGTGCCAGCAGTGAAGCGTTGGGACAGACCGGCTCTGGAAACACCATATATTTT
>.|TRBD1|TRBV19|TRBJ2-7
CASSTHPGQGRYEQYF
TGTGCCAGTAGTACCCATCCGGGACAGGGGAGATACGAGCAGTACTTC
>.|.|TRBV5-1|TRBJ2-7
CASSLESSALYEQYF
TGCGCCAGCAGCTTGGAATCATCAGCTCTCTACGAGCAGTACTTC
>.|TRBD1|TRBV5-1|TRBJ2-2
CASSLGTGNTGELFF
TGCGCCAGCAGCCTGGGGACAGGGAACACCGGGGAGCTGTTTTTT
>.|TRBD2|TRBV29-1|TRBJ2-7
CSVAVGGYEQYF
TGCAGCGTTGCGGTGGGGGGGTACGAGCAGTACTTC
>once|TRBD2|TRBV7-2|TRBJ2-1
CASSSDSGGTYNEQFF
TGTGCCAGCAGCTCTGATAGCGGGGGAACTTACAATGAGCAGTTCTTC
>.|.|TRBV23-1|TRBJ2-7
CASSQSNPSSYEQYF
TGCGCCAGCAGTCAAAGCAACCCCTCGTCCTACGAGCAGTACTTC
>.|TRBD2|TRBV5-1|TRBJ2-5
CASSPGLAGETQYF
TGCGCCAGCAGCCCAGGACTAGCGGGAGAGACCCAGTACTTC
>.|TRBD2|TRBV5-4|TRBJ2-3
CASSLLASGGRSTDTQYF
TGTGCCAGCAGCTTGTTGGCTAGCGGGGGGAGGAGCACAGATACGCAGTATTTT
>.|TRBD2|TRBV2|TRBJ2-3
CASRFSGGASTDTQYF
TGTGCCAGCAGGTTTAGCGGGGGGGCGAGCACAGATACGCAGTATTTT
>.|TRBD1|TRBV18|TRBJ1-3
CASSPPGQGAGNTIYF
TGTGCCAGCTCACCTCCCGGACAGGGGGCTGGAAACACCATATATTTT
>.|.|TRBV6-6|TRBJ1-5
CASSYGGGGQPQHF
TGTGCCAGCAGTTACGGAGGGGGGGGTCAGCCCCAGCATTTT
>.|.|TRBV4-1|TRBJ1-3
CASSQGRPGSGNTIYF
TGCGCCAGCAGCCAAGGGCGCCCCGGCTCTGGAAACACCATATATTTT
>.|.|TRBV7-2|TRBJ2-3
CASSLVSSAPPGTQYF
TGTGCCAGCAGCTTAGTATCTTCTGCTCCTCCTGGGACGCAGTATTTT
>.|.|TRBV6-1|TRBJ1-2
CASSENEGHYGYTF
TGTGCCAGCAGTGAAAACGAGGGTCACTATGGCTACACCTTC
>.|.|TRBV5-4|TRBJ2-2
CASSLSPGHISTGELFF
TGTGCCAGCAGCTTGTCCCCGGGACACATTAGCACCGGGGAGCTGTTTTTT
>once|.|TRBV4-3|TRBJ2-7
CASSPRQGGGYEQYF
TGCGCCAGCAGCCCCCGACAAGGGGGGGGCTACGAGCAGTACTTC
>.|.|TRBV6-5|TRBJ2-5
CASTTPGEETQYF
TGTGCCAGCACCACGCCGGGCGAAGAGACCCAGTACTTC
>.|.|TRBV6-1|TRBJ1-2
CASGTPYGYTF
TGTGCCAGCGGAACACCTTATGGCTACACCTTC
>.|.|TRBV2|TRBJ2-5
CASKSKTQYF
TGTGCCAGCAAGTCGAAGACCCAGTACTTC